Shown below are 19 T cell receptor beta chains from a single sample sequenced in a study of T-cell reconstitution after alpha-beta-depleted transplantation in children. Molecular barcoding with unique molecular identifiers was used for the TCRbeta library. TCRdb re-derived calls from the PCR reads in MiXCR, one entry per CDR3 protein. The table includes about 980,000 distinct CDR3 sequences, about 29% detected once. The starting material was PBMCs, mostly from graft donor cells, obtained 360 days after TCRalphabeta/CD19-depleted stem cell transplant. Every receptor here comes from a boy under two years old who had a stem cell transplant for SCID, so the T cells may come from the graft donor.

There are many counts of this clonotype. This chain uses TRBV20-1 with TRBJ2-2, with D hard to call. The CDR3 runs to 14 residues. Germline V CDR1 and CDR2: DFQATT, SNEGSKA (reference sequence). The V end was cut by 1 base, the J end by 1 base, with 7 bases between. CDR3 sequence (DNA): TGCAGTGCTAGAGTTCGAGGGAACACCGGGGAGCTGTTTTTT. Translation: CSARVRGNTGELFF.

The CDR3 bases are TGTGCCAGCAGCCGCGACAGCTCTGGGGCCAACGTCCTGACTTTC. It codes for CASSRDSSGANVLTF. The gene calls are TRBV4-2 and TRBJ2-6; TRBD1 is a possible D gene (5 bases). This CDR3 spans 15 amino acids. Germline-derived CDR1 and CDR2 are LGHNA and YNFKEQ. Trimming cost V 4 bases and J 0 bases, with 7 bases left between them.

The genes are TRBV20-1 and TRBJ2-2; 10 bases are a match to TRBD2. The CDR3 length is 16 residues. In germline, CDR1 is DFQATT, CDR2 SNEGSKA (reference sequence). The V segment lost 0 bases and the J segment 6 bases; nucleotides outside the gene matches: 7. The CDR3 spells CSARDARTSGSGELFF. Written as DNA, the CDR3 is TGCAGTGCTAGAGATGCCCGGACTAGCGGCTCCGGGGAGCTGTTTTTT.

The chain recombines TRBV19 with TRBJ1-5, with D perhaps matching TRBD1 (6 bases). The germline V gene encodes CDR1 LNHDA and CDR2 SQIVND (reference sequence). The V gene lost 7 bases and the J gene lost 0 bases, with 10 bases spanning the gap. This CDR3 is built from 14 residues. For the CDR3, the DNA is TGTGCCAGTAAGCGACAGGATAGCAATCAGCCCCAGCATTTT. It encodes CASKRQDSNQPQHF.

This clonotype was recorded many times. This chain links TRBV7-3 with TRBJ2-2; D is uncertain. This CDR3 comprises 14 residues. V lost 5 bases and J lost 3, with 10 bases in between. The germline V gene has CDR1 SGHTA and CDR2 FQGTGA. CDR3 nucleotides: TGTGCCAGCAGCCGGGCTCCGGACACCGGGGAGCTGTTTTTT. Its translation: CASSRAPDTGELFF.

This chain joins TRBV12-3 or TRBV12-4 and TRBJ1-5; D uncertain. Trimming took off 2 bases at V and 3 bases at J, with 11 bases between the two ends. This CDR3 has 15 amino acids. The CDR3 protein is CASSLFERNNQPQHF. The DNA for the CDR3 is TGTGCCAGCAGTTTATTCGAACGGAACAATCAGCCCCAGCATTTT.

The chain carries TRBV15 and TRBJ1-5; 10 bases match TRBD1. CDR1 LNHNV and CDR2 YYDKDF come from the germline V gene (reference sequence). V was clipped by 6 bases and J by 4 bases; unmatched bases: 6. The CDR3 sequence is 15 residues long. The CDR3 here is CATSEGQGGNQPQHF. CDR3 nucleotides: TGTGCCACCAGTGAAGGACAGGGGGGGAATCAGCCCCAGCATTTT.

The chain has TRBV12-3 or TRBV12-4 and TRBJ2-5; 7 positions agree with TRBD2. This CDR3 spans 15 amino acids. V lost 6 bases, J lost 5 bases, and 12 bases stayed unmatched. This chain's CDR3 is CASSRGPIAGETQYF. DNA of the CDR3: TGTGCCAGCAGCCGGGGACCCATAGCGGGTGAGACCCAGTACTTC.

The chain has TRBV28 and TRBJ2-7; D gene uncertain. The CDR3 extends over 15 amino acids. CDR1 is MDHEN, CDR2 SYDVKM, per germline. V gave up 1 base and J gave up 5 bases, with 15 bases separating them. The CDR3 reads CASSLSGRSPHEQYF. CDR3 nucleotide sequence: TGTGCCAGCAGTTTATCTGGCAGGAGTCCCCACGAGCAGTACTTC. The full variable domain, completed using reference TRBV28 and TRBJ2-7, is DVKVTQSSRYLVKRTGEKVFLECVQDMDHENMFWYRQDPGLGLRLIYFSYDVKMKEKGDIPEGYSVSREKKERFSLILESASTNQTSMYLCASSLSGRSPHEQYFGPGTRLTVT.

The count of this clonotype is one. V usage is TRBV6-6 and J usage is TRBJ2-3; 9 nucleotides align to TRBD2. V dropped 2 bases and J dropped 6; count of bases not matched to a gene: 0. This CDR3 has 13 amino acids. Germline CDR1 is MNHNY and CDR2 is SVGAGI (reference sequence). Here the CDR3 DNA reads TGTGCCAGCAGTTACCTAGCGGGGGATACGCAGTATTTT. Amino acids: CASSYLAGDTQYF.

This clonotype was detected a few times. The rearrangement links TRBV20-1 to TRBJ2-3; D unresolved. V dropped 3 bases and J dropped 2 bases, with 9 bases sitting between them. Per the germline V gene, CDR1 is DFQATT and CDR2 is SNEGSKA (reference sequence). CDR3 length: 13 residues. Here the CDR3 DNA reads TGCAGTGCTAGTGGGATTGCCACAGATACGCAGTATTTT. Its translation: CSASGIATDTQYF.

The V gene is TRBV12-3 or TRBV12-4, the J gene TRBJ2-1; 10 bases are a match to TRBD1. J was trimmed by 0 bases and V by 7 bases; bases with no gene match: 9. The CDR3 totals 17 residues. CDR3 coding DNA: TGTGCCAGCACCTGGGGGACAGGGGCCCTCTCCTACAATGAGCAGTTCTTC. The encoded protein is CASTWGTGALSYNEQFF.

The V and J genes are TRBV28 and TRBJ2-7; maybe TRBD1 (7 bases). V was shortened by 6 bases and J by 5 bases, with 23 bases between the two germline ends. The germline V gene encodes CDR1 MDHEN and CDR2 SYDVKM. The CDR3 is made up of 16 amino acids. CDR3: CASSAATGRFRDEQYF. CDR3 nucleotides: TGTGCCAGCAGCGCTGCGACAGGGAGGTTTCGTGACGAGCAGTACTTC.

V is TRBV12-3 or TRBV12-4 and J is TRBJ2-1, with TRBD1 as a possible D gene (6 bases). The CDR3 has 13 residues. Trimming removed 7 bases from V and 6 bases from J, with 13 bases in between. Here the CDR3 reads CASNHQGINEQFF. DNA of the CDR3: TGTGCCAGCAATCATCAGGGGATCAATGAGCAGTTCTTC.

The table lists this clonotype with a few counts. This chain connects TRBV20-1 to TRBJ2-1, with TRBD1 as a possible D gene (6 bases). The CDR3 has 15 amino acids. Trimming removed 4 bases at V and 6 bases at J, with 19 bases between. The germline V gene encodes CDR1 DFQATT and CDR2 SNEGSKA (reference sequence). Here the CDR3 reads CSAKDRPLPPNEQFF. CDR3 bases: TGCAGTGCTAAAGACAGGCCCCTTCCCCCCAATGAGCAGTTCTTC.

The chain recombines TRBV7-3 with TRBJ2-3; no definite D call. Trimming pared 2 bases from V and 4 bases from J, leaving 16 bases between. This CDR3 comprises 16 residues. Germline V gene data show CDR1 as SGHTA and CDR2 as FQGTGA. CDR3 in DNA: TGTGCCAGCAGCTTAGAAGTAGGGCGACCCCCAGATACGCAGTATTTT. Protein: CASSLEVGRPPDTQYF.

This clonotype was counted a few times. This chain links TRBV5-1 with TRBJ1-1; 7 bases align to TRBD1. This CDR3 spans 16 amino acids. The germline CDR1 and CDR2 sequences are SGHRS and YFSETQ. The ends lost 2 bases at V and 3 bases at J; junction bases unmatched: 10. As DNA, the CDR3 is TGCGCCAGCAGCTTTCAGTACAGGGGAGCGGACACTGAAGCTTTCTTT. Protein product: CASSFQYRGADTEAFF.

The chain recombines TRBV20-1 with TRBJ2-7; 8 bases match TRBD1. The CDR3 consists of 14 residues. V trimming: 5 bases; J trimming: 3 bases; junction bases outside the gene matches: 9. The germline CDR1 and CDR2 sequences are DFQATT and SNEGSKA (reference sequence). The CDR3: CSAGAGTGNYEQYF. The CDR3 bases are TGCAGTGCTGGCGCCGGGACAGGAAACTACGAGCAGTACTTC.

The chain is built from TRBV5-5 and TRBJ2-1; unclear D gene. V lost 0 bases to trimming and J lost 5 bases, with 12 bases between them. CDR1 SGHKS and CDR2 YYEKEE come from the germline V gene (reference sequence). This CDR3 has 15 residues. The CDR3: CASSLVAQFHNEQFF. Here the CDR3 DNA reads TGTGCCAGCAGCTTGGTAGCACAGTTCCACAATGAGCAGTTCTTC. Full variable domain (rest looked up from reference TRBV5-5 and TRBJ2-1): DAGVTQSPTHLIKTRGQQVTLRCSPISGHKSVSWYQQVLGQGPQFIFQYYEKEERGRGNFPDRFSARQFPNYSSELNVNALLLGDSALYLCASSLVAQFHNEQFFGPGTRLTVL.